This T cell receptor beta chain was identified in a study of shared clonotypes between healthy human individuals. CD45RO-negative, CCR7-selected cells formed the naive CD8 fraction, which excluded terminally differentiated effector memory CD45RA+ cells. Those who donated were healthy HIV-negative adults, with no recent acute infections or vaccinations reported. This CDR3 is built from 16 residues. V lost 7 bases and J lost 2, with 15 bases in between. CDR1 is KGHSH and CDR2 is LQKENI in the germline V gene. Sequencing was performed with immunoSEQ multiplex PCR; in TCRdb, only in-frame clones are kept and a portion is missing. The sample includes around 2,000,000 clones, approximately 95% seen only once; the top ten take more than 0.9%.

V is TRBV18 and J is TRBJ2-6; D may be TRBD2 (6 bases). This clonotype was obtained from a man aged 18 to 30 in good health. The sample was naive CD8+ T cells sorted from blood. CDR3 DNA: TGTGCCAGCTTTCTAACCGGGGGTACTGGGGCCAACGTCCTGACTTTC. It encodes CASFLTGGTGANVLTF.